Below, 3 T cell receptor beta chains from the same sample are listed, as sequenced in a study of beta chain features in type 1 diabetes. As every portion of the isolated RNA was reverse transcribed, the sequencing read expressed TCRB transcripts. This table comes from immunoSEQ multiplex PCR, and its TCRdb copy is limited to in-frame clones, with some not included. Found here are hundreds of thousands of clones, roughly 13% of them singletons; the top ten hold 0.035% to 0.045%. These receptors' targets are unknown. Notes on the study in general: People with Type 1 diabetes carried modestly yet significantly shorter TCRB CDR3s in all four CD4+ subsets.

Sequenced sample: naive CD4+ T cells from blood. Every receptor here comes from a man between 18 and 35 years old with type 1 diabetes.

This clone occurred a few times. This chain joins TRBV5-8 and TRBJ1-4, with D perhaps matching TRBD1 (6 bases). Trimming stripped 9 bases from V and 11 bases from J, with 20 bases between. Germline V CDR1 and CDR2: SGHTS, YDEGEE. This CDR3 comprises 13 residues. The DNA for the CDR3 is TGTGCCACGGGAGGGCAGGGGATGTGGAAACTGTTTTTT. Amino acids: CATGGQGMWKLFF.

This clone was seen a handful of times. V usage is TRBV7-9 and J usage is TRBJ2-7, with D possibly being TRBD1 (6 bases). Trimming shortened V by 5 bases and J by 0 bases, and 23 bases separated the two germline ends. The CDR3 covers 18 residues. CDR1 is SEHNR and CDR2 is FQNEAQ in the germline V gene (reference sequence). In nucleotides, the CDR3 is TGTGCCAGCAGCCAGAGGGGGAGCCCGTCGATAAACTCCTACGAGCAGTACTTC. This translates into CASSQRGSPSINSYEQYF.

The chain joins TRBV7-3 to TRBJ1-2, with TRBD1 matching over 7 bases. Trimming cost V 3 bases and J 3 bases; bases outside gene matches: 4. The CDR3 totals 14 residues. Germline V gives CDR1 SGHTA, CDR2 FQGTGA. CDR3 amino acids: CASSLTGTDYGYTF. Written as DNA, the CDR3 is TGTGCCAGCAGCTTGACAGGGACCGACTATGGCTACACCTTC.